The source of this T cell receptor beta chain is a study of cytomegalovirus exposure and HLA in healthy donors (dated 2017 in TCRdb). Looking at the study overall: An earlier analysis of approximately 640 of the donors reported 250 to 350 Gb of sequence data and 120 million or so unique TCR beta sequences from about 179 million T cells. An early release that covered 500 to 800 HLA-typed donors contained about 300 gigabases of sequencing data and tens of millions of unique TCR sequences. Among the roughly 400 genotyped donors, 81% belonged to the genetic ancestry cluster associated with self-reported Caucasian donors. The aim of the study was to test whether cataloging public T cell receptors could identify signatures of past pathogen exposure. The T cell repertoires of around 670 subjects were profiled by immunosequencing and related to cytomegalovirus serostatus. Besides the first cohort of 550 to 750 subjects, a separate validation cohort made up of 120 different subjects was used. The study combined high-throughput TCR immunosequencing, statistical association of individual TCRs with disease status, and machine learning to predict cytomegalovirus infection status. To study patterns of TCR occurrence, a later analysis re-analyzed previously published TCR beta repertoires from 666 donors and added high-resolution HLA genotyping. Rather than drawing on any new phenotypic data, the later analysis identified candidate immune exposures from TCR beta sequences and the way those sequences occurred across donors. An earlier analysis of fewer than 750 of the donors used high-throughput TCR beta sequencing to judge whether each TCR beta V gene segment behaved as functional or pseudogenic. Donor age, sex, ethnicity and CMV serostatus were collected together with the repertoire data. In a later genetic analysis, genome-wide SNP genotypes for about three fifths of the 666 donors were used, and that subset was treated as a discovery cohort. All discovery cohort repertoires had been generated using a single sequencing platform. Class I and class II HLA loci were covered by the typing at four-digit resolution. Typing coverage varied by locus: roughly 620-640 donors for A, B, C, DRB1 and DQB1; more than 500 for DQA1; nearly 610 for DPA1; some 470 for DPB1. Roughly five DR-DQ haplotypes were treated as single units for association and clustering because of strong linkage in the cohort. Among 350 to 400 genotyped donors of the cohort, an average of around 240,000 unique TCR beta nucleotide sequences were sequenced per donor, around 20% of them non-productive.

The cohort consisted of hundreds of healthy bone marrow donors. At the time of sampling, every cohort member was nominally healthy, though immune exposures that went unrecorded were likely present. The donor tested CMV seronegative, placing the donor among the 350 or so seronegative members of the cohort. A peripheral blood sample was collected from each donor, and TCR beta sequencing was performed on peripheral blood mononuclear cells. Genomic DNA extraction from the blood cell samples was performed with the Qiagen DNeasy Blood Extraction Kit. Beyond this particular receptor, the publication reports: A later genetic analysis reported fewer N-insertions in productive TCRs among donors in an Asian-associated ancestry cluster than the approximately 700-donor mean. Broadly in line with IMGT annotations, most TCR beta V segments showed up in productive rearrangements about 87% or about 30% of the time in an earlier analysis of 587 of the donors. The 87-base-pair reads could not distinguish some IMGT-functional V segments, including TRBV6-2 and TRBV6-3, so those segments were excluded. Only TCR beta chains were sequenced in this cohort, and the absence of alpha or paired-chain data limited detectable features. HLA typing was unavailable for some donors at each locus, so association tests used only the typed subset. Cytomegalovirus status was reported to be diagnosed by the classifier with high specificity and sensitivity in both the original and validation cohorts. In vitro tests confirmed that a few of the cytomegalovirus-associated TCR beta chains recognize cytomegalovirus antigens. Presence/absence analyses assumed roughly uniform sequencing depth across donors, an assumption that may not hold. In the study, 150 to 200 TCR beta chains were listed as associated with cytomegalovirus. It was suggested by the authors that the approach could potentially be generalized to other disease states and immunological phenotypes. The sequencing pipeline was judged likely to have produced a cluster of highly shared sequence variants as a technical artifact. Most CMV-associated TCR beta chains appeared to be HLA-restricted in a later analysis, and the HLA associations seemed to be driven largely by CMV exposure. Strong co-occurrence of HLA alleles, especially DR and DQ, made assigning TCR associations to individual alleles difficult. Several of the top co-occurrence clusters appeared to be linked to parvovirus B19, influenza, CMV and Epstein-Barr virus, according to a later analysis. Correlated functional status among segregating V segments might be attributable to linkage disequilibrium, but an unknown experimental factor could not be ruled out. Specific HLA alleles were associated with over 15,000 TCR beta sequences at a false discovery rate of 0.05 in a later analysis. Compared with equally common non-associated chains, HLA-associated TCR beta chains in a later analysis were more clonally expanded and had lower generation probabilities. Most TCR sequences were seen in very few donors, while some public TCRs were found in many individuals. Immune exposure information for the cohort was limited to CMV serostatus. An association between a missense DCLRE1C variant and V-gene and J-gene trimming of TCR beta chains was found in a later genetic analysis and replicated in an independent cohort. A later analysis found that TCR association rates varied across HLA loci, with DRB1 alleles showing the most associated TCRs and HLA-C alleles the fewest. A further reported finding was that TCR beta sequences accurately predicted the HLA-A and HLA-B alleles for most subjects in the first cohort. The earlier analysis of nearly 600 of the donors excluded roughly 17 rarely observed V segments, including chromosome 9 orphons, because counts were too low.

The protocol used for the library was the immunoSEQ multiplex PCR assay. The multiplex PCR relied on a mix of 60 forward primers for TCR Vbeta segments and 13 reverse primers for TCR Jbeta segments. Amplification of the CDR3 region of rearranged TCR beta genes was performed with a multiplex PCR assay on genomic DNA. The Illumina HiSeq System was used to sequence the amplified TCR beta libraries as 87-base-pair reads. The paper's data handling went like this. In a later analysis, approximately 74 million unique TCR beta chains were counted across the approximately 670 repertoires, and around 11 million of these chains were shared by at least two donors. To remove PCR and sequencing errors, raw reads were error-corrected and collapsed into unique sequences using a nearest-neighbor algorithm that merged closely related sequences. CDR3 sequences were aligned to IMGT reference sequences to assign V, D and J gene segments. Each retained sequence needed at least a six-nucleotide match to both a V gene segment and a J gene segment. A rearrangement counted as productive if the CDR3 had no stop codons and remained in frame with V and J, and every other rearrangement counted as non-productive. CDR3 was defined by IMGT convention, running from the second conserved V-encoded cysteine to the conserved J-encoded phenylalanine. Sequences without an unambiguous match to a single V gene segment were excluded from the earlier analysis of several hundred of the donors. In an earlier analysis of 587 of the donors, a V segment was called functional when productive rearrangements were above 56.7%, and segregating when the standard deviation between donors exceeded 5%. A statistical classification framework was built to diagnose cytomegalovirus status from the catalog of TCR beta chain sequences. In a later analysis, TCR nucleotide sequences were compared against IMGT/GENE-DB human TR gene sequences so that V and J genes could be assigned. The TCRdist pipeline was used in a later analysis to assign CDR3 sequences and most-parsimonious VDJ recombination scenarios. In a later analysis, each TCR beta chain was defined by its CDR3 amino acid sequence together with its V-gene family, and reads without a unique V-gene family were excluded. A later analysis removed 450 to 600 highly shared, low-generation-probability nucleotide sequences to deal with suspected cross-contamination and a sequencing artifact. For each public chain, a later analysis derived a clonal expansion index from normalized ranks of inferred template counts within each repertoire. In a later analysis, generation probabilities were computed with a VDJ recombination model fitted to out-of-frame rearrangements, and the resulting probabilities were checked against IGoR. In a later analysis, TCR-TCR, TCR-HLA and TCR-CMV co-occurrence was scored with hypergeometric tests, and a repertoire-size bias correction was applied to TCR pairs. To estimate false discovery rates, a later analysis permuted the HLA or CMV assignments 20 times. In a later analysis, co-occurring TCRs were grouped using DBSCAN, with TCRdist sequence similarity added in when clustering inside HLA-allele-positive subsets. For co-occurrence clustering, repertoires with fewer than 30,000 or more than 120,000 public chains were excluded, along with about five repertoires with anomalous nucleotide sharing. Here the immuneACCESS table is served through TCRdb, limited to in-frame sequences with V and J called. Missing clones are a known gap in these copies; in checked studies unresolved V genes cover under half, and the rest lacks a known reason. D and trimming were read from the DNA, whereas the V and J calls and clone size are those reported in that table. Counted in this sample were 150,000 to 160,000 clones; about 83% of them appeared once. Together, the top ten hold approximately 4% of the sample.

The CDR3, from cysteine to phenylalanine, totals 15 residues. Left in the record is the CDR3 DNA by itself, 45 bases read in frame from the first base. At the junction V is shortened by 5 bases and J by 0 bases, with 13 bases in between. The germline V gene sets CDR1 to MNHEY and CDR2 to SVGAGI. The sample holds a few counts of this clone. Its antigen remains undetermined. Base qualities were left out, and no much larger clone turns up one base away. Sample: PBMCs. Recombination connected TRBV6-5 to TRBJ1-1; the D gene remains uncertain. The clonotype was recovered from a woman between 40 and 50 years old in good health and CMV-seronegative. The nucleotides read TGTGCCAGCAGTCCCGAGAGAGGATTGAACACTGAAGCTTTCTTT. Its protein is CASSPERGLNTEAFF.